This T cell receptor (beta chain) was sequenced in a study of OX40 agonist ivuxolimab in advanced cancers. Study-wide background: Patients were given ivuxolimab, an antibody that agonizes OX40 (CD134). The dose-escalation cohort had hepatocellular carcinoma, melanoma, renal cell or head and neck cancer.

The count of this clone is one. Its antigen is still unknown. The V gene's germline CDR1 is GTSNPN and CDR2 SVGIG (reference sequence). This CDR3 has 14 residues. Between the trimmed V and J ends, which lost 0 bases and 3 bases, there was a span of 9 bases. Here immunoSEQ multiplex PCR was the method, and the copy in TCRdb shows in-frame clones only, minus some. The profile shows roughly 13,000 clones, approximately 93% of them singletons. No patient had autoimmune disease or received systemic immunosuppression. Study-wide findings and caveats: Average numbers of expanded clones were greater in CD8+ T cells than in CD4+.

This TCR derives from an adult with an advanced solid tumor such as melanoma, head and neck, liver or kidney cancer. The material was CD4+ or CD8+ T cells sorted from blood, obtained in a trial of the OX40 agonist ivuxolimab. The chain links TRBV30 to TRBJ1-3, with a weak D call TRBD1 (5 bases). The CDR3, as DNA: TGTGCCTGGAGTGTAGGGGCCGTTGGAAACACCATATATTTT. This gives the protein CAWSVGAVGNTIYF. Full variable domain (outside the CDR3, taken from reference TRBV30 and TRBJ1-3): SQTIHQWPATLVQPVGSPLSLECTVEGTSNPNLYWYRQAAGRGLQLLFYSVGIGQISSEVPQNLSASRPQDRQFILSSKKLLLSDSGFYLCAWSVGAVGNTIYFGEGSWLTVV.